This entry features one T cell receptor (beta chain) sequence. Its antigen is undetermined. Trimming stripped 0 bases from V and 3 bases from J, with 8 bases between. From germline, CDR1 is SEHNR and CDR2 FQNEAQ (reference sequence). There are 14 residues in the CDR3. Amplification used 60 Vbeta primers and 13 Jbeta primers. The assay was immunoSEQ multiplex PCR, and TCRdb's table has in-frame clones only and misses some. Among more than 50,000 clones listed, roughly 75% were seen once. These data come from a study of cytomegalovirus exposure and HLA in healthy donors. Findings and limits, study-wide: A later analysis by the authors found several of the most significant clusters apparently linked to common viral pathogens. Investigators reported fewer than 200 TCR beta chains as tied to cytomegalovirus.

The clonotype comes from a woman in her forties in good health and CMV-seropositive. The specimen sequenced was PBMCs. The gene calls are TRBV7-9 and TRBJ1-1, with D perhaps TRBD1 (5 bases). CDR3 loop: CASSLAGVDTEAFF. The CDR3 bases are TGTGCCAGCAGCTTAGCAGGGGTCGACACTGAAGCTTTCTTT. Full variable domain (remainder filled in from reference TRBV7-9 and TRBJ1-1): DTGVSQNPRHKITKRGQNVTFRCDPISEHNRLYWYRQTLGQGPEFLTYFQNEAQLEKSRLLSDRFSAERPKGSFSTLEIQRTEQGDSAMYLCASSLAGVDTEAFFGQGTRLTVV.